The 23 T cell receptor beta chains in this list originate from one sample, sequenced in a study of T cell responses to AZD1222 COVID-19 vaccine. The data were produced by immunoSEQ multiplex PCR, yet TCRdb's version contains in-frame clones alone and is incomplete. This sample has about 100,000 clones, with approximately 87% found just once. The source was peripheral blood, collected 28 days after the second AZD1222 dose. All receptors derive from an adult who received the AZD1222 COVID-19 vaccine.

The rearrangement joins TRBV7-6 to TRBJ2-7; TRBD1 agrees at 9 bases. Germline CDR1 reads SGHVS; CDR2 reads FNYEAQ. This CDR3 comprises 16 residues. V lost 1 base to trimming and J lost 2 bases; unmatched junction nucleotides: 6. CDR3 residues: CASSLVTGGNTYEQYF. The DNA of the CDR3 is TGTGCCAGCAGCTTAGTTACAGGGGGCAATACCTACGAGCAGTACTTC.

Here the CDR3 reads CASTSRAGGDTGELFF. The CDR3 bases are TGTGCCAGCACCTCCCGCGCCGGGGGAGATACCGGGGAGCTGTTTTTT. The chain recombines TRBV7-9 with TRBJ2-2, with TRBD2 as a possible D gene (6 bases). The CDR3 consists of 16 residues. V lost 7 bases and J lost 5, with 20 bases in between. Germline values: CDR1 SEHNR, CDR2 FQNEAQ (reference sequence).

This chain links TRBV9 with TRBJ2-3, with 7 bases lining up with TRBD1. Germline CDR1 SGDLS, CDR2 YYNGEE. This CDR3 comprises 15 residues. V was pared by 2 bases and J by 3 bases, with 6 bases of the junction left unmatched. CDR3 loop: CASSVRQGYTDTQYF. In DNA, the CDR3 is TGTGCCAGCAGCGTCCGACAGGGTTATACAGATACGCAGTATTTT.

CDR3 bases: TGTGCCAGCAGCTCGGACAGGGTCTCCGGCTACACCTTC. Its protein product is CASSSDRVSGYTF. The rearrangement links TRBV7-8 to TRBJ1-2, with 8 bases lining up with TRBD1. Per the germline V gene, CDR1 is SGHVS and CDR2 is FQNEAQ. The CDR3 spans 13 residues. Losses at the gene ends were 4 bases for V and 8 bases for J; bases not matched to a gene: 6.

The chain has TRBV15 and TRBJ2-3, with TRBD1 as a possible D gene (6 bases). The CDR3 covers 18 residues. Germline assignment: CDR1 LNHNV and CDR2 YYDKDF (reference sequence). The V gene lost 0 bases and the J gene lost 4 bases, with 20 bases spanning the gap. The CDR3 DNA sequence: TGTGCCACCAGCAGAGAAAGGCGAGGGGGTCTGGTGCCAGATACGCAGTATTTT. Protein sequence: CATSRERRGGLVPDTQYF.

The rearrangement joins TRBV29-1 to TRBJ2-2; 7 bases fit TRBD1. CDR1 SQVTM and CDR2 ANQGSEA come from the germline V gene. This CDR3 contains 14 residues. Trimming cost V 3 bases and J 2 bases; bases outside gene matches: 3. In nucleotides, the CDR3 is TGCAGCGTTGAGTGGGACAGAAACACCGGGGAGCTGTTTTTT. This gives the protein CSVEWDRNTGELFF.

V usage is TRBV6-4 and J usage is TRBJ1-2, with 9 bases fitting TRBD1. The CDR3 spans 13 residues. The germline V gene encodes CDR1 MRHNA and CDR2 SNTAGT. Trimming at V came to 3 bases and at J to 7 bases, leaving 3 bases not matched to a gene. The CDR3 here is CASSEGTGFGYTF. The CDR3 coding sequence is TGTGCCAGCAGTGAAGGGACAGGGTTTGGCTACACCTTC.

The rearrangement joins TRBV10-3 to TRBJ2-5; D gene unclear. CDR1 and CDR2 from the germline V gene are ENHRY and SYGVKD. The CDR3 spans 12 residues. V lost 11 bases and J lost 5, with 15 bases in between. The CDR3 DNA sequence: TGTGCCCTTCCTTCAGGTTTTGAGACCCAGTACTTC. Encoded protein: CALPSGFETQYF.

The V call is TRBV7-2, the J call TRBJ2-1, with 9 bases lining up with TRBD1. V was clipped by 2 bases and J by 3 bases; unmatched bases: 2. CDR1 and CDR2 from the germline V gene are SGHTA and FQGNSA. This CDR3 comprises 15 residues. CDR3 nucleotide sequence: TGTGCCAGCAGCTTATGGGGACAGGGCTACAATGAGCAGTTCTTC. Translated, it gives CASSLWGQGYNEQFF.

The CDR3 sequence: CSAKTYEQYF. CDR3 DNA: TGCAGTGCTAAGACCTACGAGCAGTACTTC. The gene calls are TRBV20-1 and TRBJ2-7; no definite D call. Germline V lookup: CDR1 DFQATT, CDR2 SNEGSKA (reference sequence). The V end was cut by 4 bases, the J end by 2 bases, with 3 bases between. This CDR3 contains 10 residues.

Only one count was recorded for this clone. CDR3 amino acids: CAISGNSGGQDTQYF. In DNA form, the CDR3 reads TGTGCCATCAGTGGGAATAGCGGGGGACAAGATACGCAGTATTTT. The chain links TRBV10-3 to TRBJ2-3; 9 bases line up with TRBD2. Germline V gene sequence: CDR1 ENHRY, CDR2 SYGVKD. The V and J ends lost 4 bases and 5 bases, in that order; junction bases with no gene match: 7. The CDR3 extends over 15 amino acids.

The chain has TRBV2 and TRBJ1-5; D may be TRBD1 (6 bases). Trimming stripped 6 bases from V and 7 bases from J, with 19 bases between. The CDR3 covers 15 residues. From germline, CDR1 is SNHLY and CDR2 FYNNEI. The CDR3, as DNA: TGTGCCAGCAGGGGGCCCGGGGGGGCAGGACAGCCCCAGCATTTT. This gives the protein CASRGPGGAGQPQHF.

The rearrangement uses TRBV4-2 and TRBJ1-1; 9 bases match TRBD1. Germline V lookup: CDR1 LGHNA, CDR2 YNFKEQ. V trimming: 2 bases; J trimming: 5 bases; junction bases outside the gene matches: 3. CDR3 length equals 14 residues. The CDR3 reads CASSQIDRGTEAFF. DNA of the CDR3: TGTGCCAGCAGCCAAATCGACAGGGGGACTGAAGCTTTCTTT.

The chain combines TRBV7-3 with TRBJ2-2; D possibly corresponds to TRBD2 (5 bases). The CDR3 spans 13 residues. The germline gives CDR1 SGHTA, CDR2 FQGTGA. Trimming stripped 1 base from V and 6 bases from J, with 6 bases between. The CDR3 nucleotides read TGTGCCAGCAGCTTAATGGGAGCCGGGGAGCTGTTTTTT. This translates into CASSLMGAGELFF.

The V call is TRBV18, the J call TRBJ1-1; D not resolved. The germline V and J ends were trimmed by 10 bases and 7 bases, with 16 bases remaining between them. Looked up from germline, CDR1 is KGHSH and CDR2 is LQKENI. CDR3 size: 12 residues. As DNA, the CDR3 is TGTGCCACCAAAGACGAACCTGATGAAGCTTTCTTT. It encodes CATKDEPDEAFF.

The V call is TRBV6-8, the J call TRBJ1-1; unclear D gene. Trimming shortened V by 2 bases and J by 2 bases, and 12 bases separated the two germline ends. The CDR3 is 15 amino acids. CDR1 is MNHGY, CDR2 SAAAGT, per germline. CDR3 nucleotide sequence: TGTGCCAGCAGTTACCGACAAATACGAAACACTGAAGCTTTCTTT. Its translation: CASSYRQIRNTEAFF.

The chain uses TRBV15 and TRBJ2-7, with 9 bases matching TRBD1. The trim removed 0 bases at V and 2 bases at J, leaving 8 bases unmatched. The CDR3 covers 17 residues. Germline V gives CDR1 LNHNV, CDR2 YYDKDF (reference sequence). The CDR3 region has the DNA TGTGCCACCAGCAGAGATTTTCCGGACAGGGGTACCTACGAGCAGTACTTC. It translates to CATSRDFPDRGTYEQYF.

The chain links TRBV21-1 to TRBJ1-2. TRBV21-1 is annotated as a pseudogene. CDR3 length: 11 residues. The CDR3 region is CASGQGEGYTF. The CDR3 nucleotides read TGTGCCAGCGGGCAGGGAGAGGGCTACACCTTC.

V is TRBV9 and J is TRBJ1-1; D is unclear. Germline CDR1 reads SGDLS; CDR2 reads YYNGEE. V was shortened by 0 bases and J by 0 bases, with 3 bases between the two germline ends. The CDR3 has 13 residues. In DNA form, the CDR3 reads TGTGCCAGCAGCGTAGCTTTGAACACTGAAGCTTTCTTT. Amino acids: CASSVALNTEAFF.

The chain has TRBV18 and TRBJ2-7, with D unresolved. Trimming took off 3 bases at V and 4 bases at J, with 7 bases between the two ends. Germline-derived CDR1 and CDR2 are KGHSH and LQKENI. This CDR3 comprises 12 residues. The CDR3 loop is CASSPTLYEQYF. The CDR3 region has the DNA TGTGCCAGCTCACCCACTCTGTACGAGCAGTACTTC.

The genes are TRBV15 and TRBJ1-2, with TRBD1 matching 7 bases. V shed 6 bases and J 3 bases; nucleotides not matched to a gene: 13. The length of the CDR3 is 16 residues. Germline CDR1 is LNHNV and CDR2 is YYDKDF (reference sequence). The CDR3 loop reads CATSSGRDRFDYGYTF. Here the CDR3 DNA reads TGTGCCACCAGTAGCGGCCGGGACAGATTTGACTATGGCTACACCTTC.

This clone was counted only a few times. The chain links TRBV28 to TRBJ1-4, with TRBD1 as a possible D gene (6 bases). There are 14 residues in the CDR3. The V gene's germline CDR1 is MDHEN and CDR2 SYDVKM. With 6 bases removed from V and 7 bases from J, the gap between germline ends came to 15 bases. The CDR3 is CASSLGGTGEKLFF. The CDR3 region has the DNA TGTGCCAGCAGCCTAGGGGGAACCGGTGAAAAACTGTTTTTT. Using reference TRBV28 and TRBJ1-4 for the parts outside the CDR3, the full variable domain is DVKVTQSSRYLVKRTGEKVFLECVQDMDHENMFWYRQDPGLGLRLIYFSYDVKMKEKGDIPEGYSVSREKKERFSLILESASTNQTSMYLCASSLGGTGEKLFFGSGTQLSVL.

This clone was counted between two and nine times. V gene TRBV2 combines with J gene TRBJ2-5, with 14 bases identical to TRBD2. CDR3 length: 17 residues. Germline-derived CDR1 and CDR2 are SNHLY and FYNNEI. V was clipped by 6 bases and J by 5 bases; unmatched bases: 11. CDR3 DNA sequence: TGTGCCAGCAGCTCTGGGGGACTAGCGGGAGTGCGGGAGACCCAGTACTTC. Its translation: CASSSGGLAGVRETQYF.